A single sample is the source of the 3 T cell receptor beta chains below, sequenced in a study of shared clonotypes between healthy human individuals. Naive CD8 isolation took CD45RO-negative cells positively selected for CCR7 and excluded terminally differentiated effector memory CD45RA+ cells. The repertoire was sequenced with immunoSEQ multiplex PCR; TCRdb's copy has only in-frame clones and lacks some. The sample contains some 2,100,000 clones, about 93% of which appear only once. The sequencing sample was made of naive CD8+ T cells from PBMCs. These receptors all come from a man younger than 30 in good health. Some clones in this sample may be carry-over from other donors' samples.

J is TRBJ1-2 and V is TRBV29-1, with 10 bases aligning to TRBD1. V trimming: 6 bases; J trimming: 8 bases; junction bases outside the gene matches: 21. The germline gives CDR1 SQVTM, CDR2 ANQGSEA. CDR3 length: 17 residues. The CDR3 sequence is CSVGPVLTGGGFRGYTF. DNA for the CDR3: TGCAGCGTCGGACCTGTTCTGACAGGGGGCGGTTTTAGGGGCTACACCTTC.

This rearrangement joins TRBV4-1 to TRBJ1-4, with TRBD1 matching 8 bases. V shed 3 bases and J 6 bases; nucleotides not matched to a gene: 3. Germline V lookup: CDR1 MGHRA, CDR2 YSYEKL. The CDR3 contains 14 residues. The CDR3 DNA is TGCGCCAGCAGCCAGGACAGGGCTCATGAAAAACTGTTTTTT. This gives the protein CASSQDRAHEKLFF.

This chain links TRBV7-9 with TRBJ1-5, with D tentatively TRBD1 (5 bases). V dropped 8 bases and J dropped 3 bases, with 17 bases sitting between them. CDR3 length: 15 residues. Per germline, CDR1 SEHNR and CDR2 FQNEAQ (reference sequence). CDR3 DNA sequence: TGTGCCAGCGATATCGACGGGGACGCCAATCAGCCCCAGCATTTT. It translates to CASDIDGDANQPQHF.